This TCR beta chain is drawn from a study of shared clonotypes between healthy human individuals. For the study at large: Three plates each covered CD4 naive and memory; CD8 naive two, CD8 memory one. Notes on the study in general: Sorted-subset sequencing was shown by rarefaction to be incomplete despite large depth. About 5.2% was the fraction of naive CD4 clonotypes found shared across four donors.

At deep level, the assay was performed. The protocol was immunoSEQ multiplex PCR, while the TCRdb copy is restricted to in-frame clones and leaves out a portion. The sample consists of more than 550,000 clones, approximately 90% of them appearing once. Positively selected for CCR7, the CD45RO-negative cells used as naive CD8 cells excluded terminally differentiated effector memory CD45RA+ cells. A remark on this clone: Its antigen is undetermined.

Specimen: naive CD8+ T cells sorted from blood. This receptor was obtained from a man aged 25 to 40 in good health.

The chain's CDR3 is CASSPAGAGGGYEQFF. As DNA, the CDR3 is TGTGCCAGCAGCCCCGCCGGGGCGGGAGGGGGGTATGAGCAGTTCTTC. V gene TRBV7-8 combines with J gene TRBJ2-1; 9 bases map to TRBD2. There are 16 residues in the CDR3. J was trimmed by 8 bases and V by 5 bases; bases with no gene match: 13. Germline V lookup: CDR1 SGHVS, CDR2 FQNEAQ.